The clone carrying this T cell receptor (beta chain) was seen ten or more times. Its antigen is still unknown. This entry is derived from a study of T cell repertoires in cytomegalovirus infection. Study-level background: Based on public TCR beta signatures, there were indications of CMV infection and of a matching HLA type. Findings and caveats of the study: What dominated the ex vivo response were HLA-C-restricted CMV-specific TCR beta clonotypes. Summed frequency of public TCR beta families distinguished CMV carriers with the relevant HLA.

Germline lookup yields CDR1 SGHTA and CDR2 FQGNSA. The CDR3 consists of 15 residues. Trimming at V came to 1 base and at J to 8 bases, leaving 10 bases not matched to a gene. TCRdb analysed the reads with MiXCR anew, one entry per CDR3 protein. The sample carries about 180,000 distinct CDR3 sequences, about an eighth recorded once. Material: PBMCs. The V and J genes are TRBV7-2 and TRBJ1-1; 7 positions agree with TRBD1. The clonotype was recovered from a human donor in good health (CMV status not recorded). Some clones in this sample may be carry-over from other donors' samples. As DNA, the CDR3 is TGTGCCAGCAGCTTAGGGCCCGACAGGGAAGGGGAAGCTTTCTTT. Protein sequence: CASSLGPDREGEAFF. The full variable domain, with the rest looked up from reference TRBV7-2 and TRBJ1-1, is GAGVSQSPSNKVTEKGKDVELRCDPISGHTALYWYRQSLGQGLEFLIYFQGNSAPDKSGLPSDRFSAERTGGSVSTLTIQRTQQEDSAVYLCASSLGPDREGEAFFGQGTRLTVV.